The 32 T cell receptor beta chains in this list originate from one sample, sequenced in a study of persistence of HIV-infected CD4 T cells. Nonspecific anti-CD3/anti-CD28 bead stimulation represents the broad CD4+ T cell repertoire. CD4+ T cells upregulating both CD40 ligand and CD69 were sorted as responding cells. This was the immunoSEQ version 4 assay in survey mode. Generated by immunoSEQ multiplex PCR, the TCRdb table keeps only in-frame clones and is missing some. The table has under 50,000 clones, roughly nine tenths seen once. Antigens for these TCRs are unknown. Sequenced here: CD4+ T cells sorted from PBMCs after approximately 19-hour stimulation, sampled from a patient who received antiretroviral therapy. These receptors originate from an adult man with HIV who was CMV-seropositive.

This clone was found once. The genes are TRBV28 and TRBJ1-2; no definite D call. V lost 6 bases and J lost 4, with 15 bases in between. Per germline, CDR1 MDHEN and CDR2 SYDVKM. The CDR3 runs 14 residues. CDR3 residues: CASSLPETFYGYTF. CDR3 sequence (DNA): TGTGCCAGCAGCCTTCCCGAAACCTTCTATGGCTACACCTTC.

J is TRBJ2-1 and V is TRBV6-5, with unresolved D. The germline V gene has CDR1 MNHEY and CDR2 SVGAGI. The CDR3 covers 11 residues. V lost 6 bases and J 14 bases, leaving 14 bases between the germline ends. The CDR3 bases are TGTGCCAGCAGCAACTTGGGGTGGAAGTTCTTC. Translation: CASSNLGWKFF.

The chain couples TRBV18 to TRBJ1-4; D not resolved. The germline V gene encodes CDR1 KGHSH and CDR2 LQKENI. CDR3 length equals 15 residues. Trimming removed 3 bases from V and 5 bases from J, with 13 bases in between. The CDR3, as DNA: TGTGCCAGCTCACCCATAATAGGGTTCAATGAAAAACTGTTTTTT. Encoded protein: CASSPIIGFNEKLFF.

This chain uses TRBV7-3 with TRBJ1-6; possibly TRBD1 for D (5 bases). Germline V gene sequence: CDR1 SGHTA, CDR2 FQGTGA. There are 15 residues in the CDR3. V shed 1 base and J shed 7 bases, with 11 bases lying between them. The CDR3 region has the DNA TGTGCCAGCAGCTTAAATTCAGGGTCCAATTCACCCCTCCACTTT. Amino acid sequence: CASSLNSGSNSPLHF.

The V gene is TRBV21-1, the J gene TRBJ2-4; TRBD2 is the table's D call and was not checked against the DNA. TRBV21-1 is a pseudogene locus. This CDR3 region has 14 residues. CDR3 DNA sequence: TGTGCCAGCAGCAACGGACTAGCCAAAAACATTCAGTACTTC. Residues: CASSNGLAKNIQYF.

The rearrangement uses TRBV28 and TRBJ1-1, with TRBD1 matching 9 bases. V shed 8 bases, J shed 11 bases, and the junction held 18 bases outside the gene matches. There are 15 residues in the CDR3. Germline V gene data show CDR1 as MDHEN and CDR2 as SYDVKM. CDR3 sequence reads: CASRFRDRDFHGAFF. CDR3 coding DNA: TGTGCCAGCCGCTTCCGGGACAGGGATTTCCATGGGGCTTTCTTT.

The chain carries TRBV4-1 and TRBJ2-7; a weak D match, TRBD2 (5 bases). V dropped 5 bases and J dropped 2 bases, with 13 bases sitting between them. Germline V lookup: CDR1 MGHRA, CDR2 YSYEKL. This CDR3 comprises 14 residues. CDR3 DNA sequence: TGCGCCAGCAGCGAAGGGAGCTCAACCTACGAGCAGTACTTC. Its translation is CASSEGSSTYEQYF.

This sequence joins TRBV28 and TRBJ2-3; 7 bases map to TRBD1. J was trimmed by 1 base and V by 7 bases; bases with no gene match: 8. The CDR3 runs 15 residues. Germline V gene lookup returns CDR1 MDHEN and CDR2 SYDVKM. The CDR3 sequence is CASTTGQAGTDTQYF. The CDR3 DNA follows: TGTGCCAGCACCACTGGACAGGCGGGCACAGATACGCAGTATTTT.

The V and J genes are TRBV6-6 and TRBJ1-1; 7 nucleotides line up with TRBD1. Germline V gene sequence: CDR1 MNHNY, CDR2 SVGAGI (reference sequence). The CDR3 is 14 residues long. V was clipped by 6 bases and J by 3 bases; unmatched bases: 7. The CDR3 coding sequence is TGTGCCAGCAGCTACAGGGGAGGGGACACTGAAGCTTTCTTT. Protein sequence: CASSYRGGDTEAFF.

This chain uses TRBV7-7 with TRBJ2-2; 15 bases line up with TRBD2. V dropped 5 bases and J dropped 4; count of bases not matched to a gene: 8. The germline V gene has CDR1 SSHAT and CDR2 FNYEAQ (reference sequence). The CDR3 loop spans 18 amino acids. The CDR3 spells CASSVGLAGGLGTGELFF. DNA for the CDR3: TGTGCCAGCAGCGTCGGACTAGCGGGGGGGCTGGGCACCGGGGAGCTGTTTTTT.

There are a few counts of this clone. The chain couples TRBV13 to TRBJ1-1; perhaps TRBD1 as D (6 bases). The germline CDR1 and CDR2 sequences are PRHDT and FYEKMQ (reference sequence). The CDR3 has 14 amino acids. V lost 5 bases to trimming and J lost 4 bases, with 14 bases between them. The DNA of the CDR3 is TGTGCCAGCAGCGCAAAGGGGGGCATCACTGAAGCTTTCTTT. Protein product: CASSAKGGITEAFF.

This chain joins TRBV6-1 and TRBJ1-1; 9 positions agree with TRBD1. Germline trimming cut 3 bases from V and 6 bases from J; bases unmatched to any gene: 8. This CDR3 spans 15 amino acids. Germline V gene data show CDR1 as MNHNS and CDR2 as SASEGT. The CDR3 DNA sequence: TGTGCCAGCAGTGATTCAGCGACAGGGGGGGCTGAAGCTTTCTTT. This gives the protein CASSDSATGGAEAFF.

This sequence joins TRBV2 and TRBJ2-7; 14 nucleotides match TRBD2. The trim removed 6 bases at V and 3 bases at J, leaving 7 bases unmatched. The V gene's germline CDR1 is SNHLY and CDR2 FYNNEI. The CDR3 length is 16 residues. CDR3 sequence: CASRPGLAGGLYEQYF. CDR3 bases: TGTGCCAGCAGACCTGGACTAGCGGGGGGCCTCTACGAGCAGTACTTC. The full variable domain, completed using reference TRBV2 and TRBJ2-7, is EPEVTQTPSHQVTQMGQEVILRCVPISNHLYFYWYRQILGQKVEFLVSFYNNEISEKSEIFDDQFSVERPDGSNFTLKIRSTKLEDSAMYFCASRPGLAGGLYEQYFGPGTRLTVT.

The rearrangement links TRBV7-9 to TRBJ2-1, with D maybe TRBD1 (5 bases). This CDR3 comprises 17 residues. V shed 4 bases and J shed 4 bases, with 20 bases lying between them. Germline V gene sequence: CDR1 SEHNR, CDR2 FQNEAQ (reference sequence). In DNA, the CDR3 is TGTGCCAGCAGCTCCGATAGGGGCCTGAACTCGTACAATGAGCAGTTCTTC. This codes for CASSSDRGLNSYNEQFF. Combining the CDR3 with reference TRBV7-9 and TRBJ2-1 gives the whole variable domain DTGVSQNPRHKITKRGQNVTFRCDPISEHNRLYWYRQTLGQGPEFLTYFQNEAQLEKSRLLSDRFSAERPKGSFSTLEIQRTEQGDSAMYLCASSSDRGLNSYNEQFFGPGTRLTVL.

A single count supports this clone. J is TRBJ2-3 and V is TRBV5-1; 9 nucleotides line up with TRBD1. V was pared by 3 bases and J by 0 bases, with 5 bases of the junction left unmatched. This CDR3 spans 16 amino acids. CDR1 and CDR2 (germline): SGHRS, YFSETQ. DNA of the CDR3: TGCGCCAGCAGCTCCCGGACAGGGGCTAGCACAGATACGCAGTATTTT. Translated: CASSSRTGASTDTQYF. The full variable domain, rest sourced from reference TRBV5-1 and TRBJ2-3, is KAGVTQTPRYLIKTRGQQVTLSCSPISGHRSVSWYQQTPGQGLQFLFEYFSETQRNKGNFPGRFSGRQFSNSRSEMNVSTLELGDSALYLCASSSRTGASTDTQYFGPGTRLTVL.

The chain recombines TRBV2 with TRBJ2-5; no firm D call. Germline CDR1 reads SNHLY; CDR2 reads FYNNEI. The CDR3 sequence is 14 residues long. Trimming stripped 7 bases from V and 2 bases from J, with 14 bases between. In DNA, the CDR3 is TGTGCCAGCACCTCGATGACCGCTCAAGAGACCCAGTACTTC. Translated, it gives CASTSMTAQETQYF.

V usage is TRBV5-1 and J usage is TRBJ1-3; D gene uncertain. CDR3 length: 15 residues. V lost 0 bases to trimming and J lost 4 bases, with 11 bases between them. Germline V gene sequence: CDR1 SGHRS, CDR2 YFSETQ. The CDR3 nucleotides are TGCGCCAGCAGCTTGGCCGGGTCTCCAGGAAACACCATATATTTT. Amino acid sequence: CASSLAGSPGNTIYF.

The rearrangement links TRBV7-2 to TRBJ2-2, with 8 bases fitting TRBD1. V lost 5 bases to trimming and J lost 7 bases; unmatched junction nucleotides: 12. Germline V gene data show CDR1 as SGHTA and CDR2 as FQGNSA. This CDR3 has 16 amino acids. The CDR3 region is CASSLRQGPTVGELFF. The CDR3 bases are TGTGCCAGCAGCCTAAGACAGGGGCCGACGGTCGGGGAGCTGTTTTTT.

The table lists this clone with a count of one. The rearrangement links TRBV7-2 to TRBJ1-6; tentatively, D is TRBD1 (6 bases). Per germline, CDR1 SGHTA and CDR2 FQGNSA. V lost 4 bases and J lost 1, with 11 bases in between. The CDR3 covers 16 residues. This chain's CDR3 is CASSSQQGSYNSPLHF. The CDR3 DNA reads as TGTGCCAGCAGCTCCCAACAGGGATCCTATAATTCACCCCTCCACTTT.

This sequence joins TRBV7-3 and TRBJ1-1, with D unclear. The V and J ends lost 3 bases and 7 bases respectively, with 12 bases between them. This CDR3 has 13 residues. Germline CDR1 is SGHTA and CDR2 is FQGTGA. The CDR3, as DNA: TGTGCCAGCAGCTTGATGAGGGCGGGTGAAGCTTTCTTT. Residues: CASSLMRAGEAFF.

V usage is TRBV10-1 and J usage is TRBJ1-5; no clear D gene. From germline, CDR1 is WNHNN and CDR2 SYGVQD (reference sequence). CDR3 length: 13 residues. With 4 bases removed from V and 1 base from J, the gap between germline ends came to 5 bases. The CDR3 region has the DNA TGCGCCAGCAGTGGAGACAGCAATCAGCCCCAGCATTTT. Protein: CASSGDSNQPQHF.

CDR3 residues: CASSQLLGQSYGYTF. CDR3 sequence (DNA): TGTGCCAGCAGCCAACTACTGGGACAGAGCTATGGCTACACCTTC. The V gene is TRBV3-1 (or the pseudogene TRBV3-2), the J gene TRBJ1-2, with 7 bases identical to TRBD1. Germline assignment: CDR1 LGHDT and CDR2 YNNKEL (reference sequence). Trimming at V came to 2 bases and at J to 4 bases, leaving 7 bases not matched to a gene. The CDR3 is 15 amino acids.

V usage is TRBV29-1 and J usage is TRBJ2-3, with D unclear. This CDR3 spans 11 amino acids. The V gene's germline CDR1 is SQVTM and CDR2 ANQGSEA. Deletions cut 6 bases from V and 5 bases from J, with 9 bases between. CDR3 amino acids: CSVDGRDTQYF. In DNA form, the CDR3 reads TGCAGCGTGGACGGTCGAGATACGCAGTATTTT.

The chain joins TRBV19 to TRBJ2-1; TRBD2 aligns across 10 bases. The V and J ends lost 6 bases and 7 bases, in that order; junction bases with no gene match: 15. Germline loops: CDR1 LNHDA, CDR2 SQIVND (reference sequence). The CDR3 spans 17 residues. Here the CDR3 DNA reads TGTGCCAGTAGCAAGGGGCCCCAAGCGGGGGGGCTTAATGAGCAGTTCTTC. This encodes CASSKGPQAGGLNEQFF.

This chain joins TRBV5-4 and TRBJ2-7, with 10 bases that match TRBD1. This CDR3 has 16 residues. Unmatched junction bases numbered 9, after V lost 4 bases and J lost 2 bases. Germline assignment: CDR1 SGHNT and CDR2 YYREEE (reference sequence). The CDR3 protein is CASSPGGQGPTYEQYF. The CDR3 DNA is TGTGCCAGCAGCCCGGGGGGACAGGGGCCAACCTACGAGCAGTACTTC.

The chain couples TRBV6-5 to TRBJ2-3; no clear D. Germline CDR1 MNHEY, CDR2 SVGAGI. The CDR3 length is 14 residues. Trimming stripped 7 bases from V and 1 base from J, with 12 bases between. CDR3 nucleotide sequence: TGTGCCAGCAATTTAGACTGGGGCACAGATACGCAGTATTTT. Its protein is CASNLDWGTDTQYF.

The gene calls are TRBV28 and TRBJ2-7; D is uncertain. Per germline, CDR1 MDHEN and CDR2 SYDVKM. V was shortened by 6 bases and J by 1 base, with 7 bases between the two germline ends. This CDR3 is built from 12 residues. Here the CDR3 DNA reads TGTGCCAGCAGCACGACATCCTACGAGCAGTACTTC. This translates into CASSTTSYEQYF. Using reference TRBV28 and TRBJ2-7 for the parts outside the CDR3, the full variable domain is DVKVTQSSRYLVKRTGEKVFLECVQDMDHENMFWYRQDPGLGLRLIYFSYDVKMKEKGDIPEGYSVSREKKERFSLILESASTNQTSMYLCASSTTSYEQYFGPGTRLTVT.

This rearrangement joins TRBV29-1 to TRBJ2-7; 9 bases match TRBD1. This CDR3 is built from 15 residues. Germline V gene lookup returns CDR1 SQVTM and CDR2 ANQGSEA. V dropped 7 bases and J dropped 0; count of bases not matched to a gene: 10. CDR3 region: CSAAQGAVSSYEQYF. The CDR3 coding sequence is TGCAGCGCAGCACAGGGGGCTGTAAGCTCCTACGAGCAGTACTTC.

The chain combines TRBV6-1 with TRBJ1-2; the D is unclear. This CDR3 contains 12 residues. Looked up from germline, CDR1 is MNHNS and CDR2 is SASEGT. V was shortened by 5 bases and J by 7 bases, with 11 bases between the two germline ends. The CDR3 reads CASSFKAGGYTF. The CDR3 DNA follows: TGTGCCAGCAGTTTTAAGGCTGGTGGCTACACCTTC.

This clone appeared once. V gene TRBV27 combines with J gene TRBJ2-7, with 7 bases identical to TRBD2. CDR3 size: 15 residues. CDR1 and CDR2 from the germline V gene are MNHEY and SMNVEV (reference sequence). Losses at the gene ends were 1 base for V and 2 bases for J; bases not matched to a gene: 5. The CDR3 reads CASSLYGLGAYEQYF. The CDR3 DNA reads TGTGCCAGCAGTTTATATGGACTAGGGGCCTACGAGCAGTACTTC.

The chain employs TRBV29-1 and TRBJ1-4; 7 nucleotides agree with TRBD1. CDR3 length: 15 amino acids. Germline V gene lookup returns CDR1 SQVTM and CDR2 ANQGSEA. After removal of 7 bases from V and 0 bases from J, the junction contained 8 bases not matched to a gene. CDR3 residues: CSAVRQGPTNEKLFF. Written as DNA, the CDR3 is TGCAGCGCCGTCCGACAGGGTCCAACTAATGAAAAACTGTTTTTT. Together with reference TRBV29-1 and TRBJ1-4, the CDR3 gives the full variable domain: SAVISQKPSRDICQRGTSLTIQCQVDSQVTMMFWYRQQPGQSLTLIATANQGSEATYESGFVIDKFPISRPNLTFSTLTVSNMSPEDSSIYLCSAVRQGPTNEKLFFGSGTQLSVL.

The rearrangement joins TRBV29-1 to TRBJ1-2; 9 bases map to TRBD1. The length of the CDR3 is 13 residues. V was clipped by 6 bases and J by 4 bases; unmatched bases: 6. The germline CDR1 and CDR2 sequences are SQVTM and ANQGSEA. This CDR3 reads CSVRTGDGYGYTF. The CDR3 DNA sequence: TGCAGCGTAAGGACAGGGGACGGCTATGGCTACACCTTC.